The sequence of this T cell receptor (beta chain) was determined in a study of follicular helper T cells after annual influenza vaccination. Noted time point: 2014-2015 season, 7 days after vaccination. Only in-frame clones appear in the TCRdb table, and some are missing; sequencing was by immunoSEQ multiplex PCR. The data hold some 10,000 clones, with approximately 83% observed a single time. V lost 5 bases to trimming and J lost 9 bases; unmatched junction nucleotides: 19. This CDR3 spans 16 amino acids. The germline gives CDR1 SGHVS, CDR2 FQNEAQ. This clone was detected a few times. The sequencing used CXCR5- memory CD4+ T cells sorted from blood, collected 7 days after influenza vaccination. The sequence derives from an adult who received the influenza vaccine. This rearrangement joins TRBV7-8 to TRBJ2-7, with 7 bases fitting TRBD1. In DNA form, the CDR3 reads TGTGCCAGCAGCCCTCGCCCCCGGACAGGTTTACGAGGGCAGTACTTC. It encodes CASSPRPRTGLRGQYF. Using reference TRBV7-8 and TRBJ2-7 for the parts outside the CDR3, the full variable domain is GAGVSQSPRYKVAKRGQDVALRCDPISGHVSLFWYQQALGQGPEFLTYFQNEAQLDKSGLPSDRFFAERPEGSVSTLKIQRTQQEDSAVYLCASSPRPRTGLRGQYFGPGTRLTVT.